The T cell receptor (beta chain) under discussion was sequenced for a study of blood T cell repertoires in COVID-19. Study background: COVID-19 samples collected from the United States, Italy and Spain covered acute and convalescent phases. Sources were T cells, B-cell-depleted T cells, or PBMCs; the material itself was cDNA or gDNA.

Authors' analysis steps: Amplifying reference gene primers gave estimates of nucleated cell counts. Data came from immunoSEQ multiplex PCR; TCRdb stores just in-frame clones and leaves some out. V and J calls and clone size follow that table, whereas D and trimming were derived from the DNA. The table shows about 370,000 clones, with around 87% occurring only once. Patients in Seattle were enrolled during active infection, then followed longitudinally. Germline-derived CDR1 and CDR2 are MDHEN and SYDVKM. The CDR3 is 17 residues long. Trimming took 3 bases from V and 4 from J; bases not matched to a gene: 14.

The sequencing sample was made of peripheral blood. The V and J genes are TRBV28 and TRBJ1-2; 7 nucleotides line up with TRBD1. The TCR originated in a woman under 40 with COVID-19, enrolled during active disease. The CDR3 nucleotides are TGTGCCAGCAGTTTTGCGGTCGGAAGGGGGCGCGGCTATGGCTACACCTTC. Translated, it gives CASSFAVGRGRGYGYTF.